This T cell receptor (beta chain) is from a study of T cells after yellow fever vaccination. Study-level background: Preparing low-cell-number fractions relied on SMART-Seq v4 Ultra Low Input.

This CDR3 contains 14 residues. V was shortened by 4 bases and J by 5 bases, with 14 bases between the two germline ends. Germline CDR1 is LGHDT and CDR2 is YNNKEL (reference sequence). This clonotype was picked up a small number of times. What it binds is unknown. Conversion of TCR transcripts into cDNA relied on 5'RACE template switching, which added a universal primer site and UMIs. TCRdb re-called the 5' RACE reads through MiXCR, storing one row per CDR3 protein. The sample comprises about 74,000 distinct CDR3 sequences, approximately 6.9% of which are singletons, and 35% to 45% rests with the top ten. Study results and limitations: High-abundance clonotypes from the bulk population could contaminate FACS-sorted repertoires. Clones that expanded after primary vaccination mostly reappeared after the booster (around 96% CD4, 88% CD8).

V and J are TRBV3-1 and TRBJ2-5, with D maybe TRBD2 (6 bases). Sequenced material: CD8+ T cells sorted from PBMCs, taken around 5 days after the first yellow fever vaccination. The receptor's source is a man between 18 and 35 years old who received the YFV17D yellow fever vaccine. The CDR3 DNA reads TGTGCCAGCAGCCGTATCGGGGCGGGGGAGACCCAGTACTTC. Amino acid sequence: CASSRIGAGETQYF.